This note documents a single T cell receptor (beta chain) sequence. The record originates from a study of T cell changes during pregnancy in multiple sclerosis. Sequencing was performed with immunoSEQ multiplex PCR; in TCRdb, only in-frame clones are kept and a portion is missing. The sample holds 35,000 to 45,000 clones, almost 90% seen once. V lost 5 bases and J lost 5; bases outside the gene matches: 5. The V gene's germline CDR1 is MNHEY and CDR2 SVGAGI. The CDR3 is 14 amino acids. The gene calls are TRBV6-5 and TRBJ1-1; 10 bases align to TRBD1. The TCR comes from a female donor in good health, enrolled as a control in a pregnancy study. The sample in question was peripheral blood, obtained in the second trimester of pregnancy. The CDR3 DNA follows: TGTGCCAGCAGTCGACAGGGGGCTGGGACTGAAGCTTTCTTT. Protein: CASSRQGAGTEAFF.